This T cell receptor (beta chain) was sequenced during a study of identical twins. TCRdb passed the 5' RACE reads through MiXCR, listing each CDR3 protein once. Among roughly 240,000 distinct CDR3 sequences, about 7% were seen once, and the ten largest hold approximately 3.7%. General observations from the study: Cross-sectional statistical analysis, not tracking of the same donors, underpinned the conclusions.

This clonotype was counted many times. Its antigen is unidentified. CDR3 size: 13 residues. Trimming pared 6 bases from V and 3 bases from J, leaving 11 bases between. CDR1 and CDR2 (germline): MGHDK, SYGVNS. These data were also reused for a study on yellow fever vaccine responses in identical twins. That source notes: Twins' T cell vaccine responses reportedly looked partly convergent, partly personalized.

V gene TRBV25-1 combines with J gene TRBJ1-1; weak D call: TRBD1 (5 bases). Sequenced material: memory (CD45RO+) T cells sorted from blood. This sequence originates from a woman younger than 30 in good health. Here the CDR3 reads CASRLPGHTEAFF. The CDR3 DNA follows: TGTGCCAGCAGACTTCCGGGGCACACTGAAGCTTTCTTT.